The 31 T cell receptor beta chains presented below share a single source sample, sequenced in a study of blood T cell repertoires in COVID-19. Produced via immunoSEQ multiplex PCR; TCRdb's table is partial and in-frame only. The sample holds a few hundred thousand clones; over 70% are singletons and the top ten take approximately 9%. The sample comprised peripheral blood. These receptors were obtained from a human donor in a cohort sampled during active COVID-19.

The V and J genes are TRBV15 and TRBJ1-4, with D hard to call. Trimming took off 6 bases at V and 3 bases at J, with 14 bases between the two ends. The CDR3 covers 15 residues. Germline lookup yields CDR1 LNHNV and CDR2 YYDKDF (reference sequence). The DNA of the CDR3 is TGTGCCACCAGGTCCGAAGGAGCTGCTAATGAAAAACTGTTTTTT. Translated, it gives CATRSEGAANEKLFF.

This chain links TRBV4-1 with TRBJ1-4, with TRBD1 identical over 7 bases. The germline V gene has CDR1 MGHRA and CDR2 YSYEKL. The V segment lost 3 bases and the J segment 5 bases; nucleotides outside the gene matches: 9. The CDR3 is made up of 16 amino acids. CDR3: CASSHYWTGHNEKLFF. The CDR3 coding sequence is TGCGCCAGCAGCCATTATTGGACAGGACACAATGAAAAACTGTTTTTT.

A few counts support this clone. The chain recombines TRBV5-1 with TRBJ1-2, with 7 bases that match TRBD1. The V gene's germline CDR1 is SGHRS and CDR2 YFSETQ. CDR3 length equals 15 residues. J was trimmed by 5 bases and V by 5 bases; bases with no gene match: 12. The CDR3 sequence is CASRRRAGTDYGYTF. CDR3 bases: TGCGCCAGCAGGAGAAGGGCCGGGACAGATTATGGCTACACCTTC.

V and J are TRBV5-1 and TRBJ1-4; TRBD1 might be the D (5 bases). V was pared by 0 bases and J by 0 bases, with 12 bases between. Germline V gene sequence: CDR1 SGHRS, CDR2 YFSETQ. This CDR3 is 17 amino acids long. The CDR3 region is CASSLGGGTTTNEKLFF. In nucleotides, the CDR3 is TGCGCCAGCAGCTTGGGGGGCGGAACTACAACTAATGAAAAACTGTTTTTT.

The V and J genes are TRBV5-1 and TRBJ2-3, with TRBD2 matching over 11 bases. The CDR3 extends over 16 amino acids. The junction had 8 bases not matched to a gene; V was cut back by 4 bases and J by 4 bases. Germline-derived CDR1 and CDR2 are SGHRS and YFSETQ. CDR3 protein: CASSPLLAGAPDTQYF. DNA of the CDR3: TGCGCCAGCAGCCCTTTACTAGCGGGGGCCCCAGATACGCAGTATTTT.

This chain uses TRBV7-8 with TRBJ2-3, with 12 nucleotides matching TRBD2. This CDR3 comprises 19 residues. V was clipped by 1 base and J by 2 bases; unmatched bases: 10. The germline V gene has CDR1 SGHVS and CDR2 FQNEAQ. This chain's CDR3 is CASSLVPSGGAGVTDTQYF. CDR3 nucleotide sequence: TGTGCCAGCAGCTTAGTGCCTAGCGGGGGGGCTGGGGTCACAGATACGCAGTATTTT.

The sample holds one count of this clone. The genes are TRBV5-1 and TRBJ2-3, with TRBD1 identical over 10 bases. Trimming at V came to 4 bases and at J to 6 bases, leaving 5 bases not matched to a gene. This CDR3 contains 14 residues. Germline CDR1 and CDR2: SGHRS and YFSETQ. DNA of the CDR3: TGCGCCAGCAGCCCCGGACAGGGGGACGATACGCAGTATTTT. This encodes CASSPGQGDDTQYF.

The chain links TRBV7-2 to TRBJ2-1; TRBD2 is a possible D gene (6 bases). The length of the CDR3 is 15 residues. The V and J ends lost 2 bases and 1 base respectively, with 9 bases between them. Per the germline V gene, CDR1 is SGHTA and CDR2 is FQGNSA. The CDR3 bases are TGTGCCAGCAGCTTACCTCTAGCGTCCTACAATGAGCAGTTCTTC. Translating gives CASSLPLASYNEQFF. The complete variable domain, with remaining parts taken from reference TRBV7-2 and TRBJ2-1, reads GAGVSQSPSNKVTEKGKDVELRCDPISGHTALYWYRQSLGQGLEFLIYFQGNSAPDKSGLPSDRFSAERTGGSVSTLTIQRTQQEDSAVYLCASSLPLASYNEQFFGPGTRLTVL.

This clone came up once. This chain connects TRBV15 to TRBJ1-5; unclear D gene. The V end lost 0 bases, the J end lost 11 bases, and 5 bases lay between the germline ends. CDR1 LNHNV and CDR2 YYDKDF come from the germline V gene (reference sequence). The length of the CDR3 is 11 residues. CDR3 in amino acids: CATSRDTAQHF. CDR3 in DNA: TGTGCCACCAGCAGAGACACGGCCCAGCATTTT.

For this clone: A much larger clonotype is one base distant, so this may be a read error. Other DNA sequences from this sample encode an identical CDR3 as well. V gene TRBV28 combines with J gene TRBJ1-1; D is possibly TRBD1 (5 bases). CDR1 and CDR2 from the germline V gene are MDHEN and SYDVKM. Deletions cut 3 bases from V and 0 bases from J, with 5 bases between. This CDR3 is built from 13 residues. Here the CDR3 DNA reads TGTGCCAGCAGTTTGACAGTGAACACTGAAGCTTTCTTT. It codes for CASSLTVNTEAFF.

The count of this clone is one. The V gene is TRBV10-3, the J gene TRBJ1-2; D possibly corresponds to TRBD1 (5 bases). V was trimmed by 3 bases and J by 8 bases, leaving 16 bases between them. CDR1 is ENHRY, CDR2 SYGVKD, per germline. This CDR3 is 14 amino acids long. CDR3 in DNA: TGTGCCATCAGTGAAGGGGCGGGATCGGAAGGCTACACCTTC. This codes for CAISEGAGSEGYTF.

The chain recombines TRBV6-5 with TRBJ2-1; D ambiguous. The V gene lost 0 bases and the J gene lost 6 bases, with 9 bases spanning the gap. CDR1 and CDR2 (germline): MNHEY, SVGAGI. The length of the CDR3 is 14 residues. The DNA of the CDR3 is TGTGCCAGCAGTTACTCGAATTTCGGCAATGAGCAGTTCTTC. Protein product: CASSYSNFGNEQFF.

This chain links TRBV19 with TRBJ2-1; the match to TRBD2 covers 10 bases. J was trimmed by 4 bases and V by 6 bases; bases with no gene match: 6. The CDR3 covers 15 residues. From germline, CDR1 is LNHDA and CDR2 SQIVND (reference sequence). CDR3: CASSPKGLAYNEQFF. CDR3 DNA: TGTGCCAGTAGCCCCAAGGGACTAGCGTACAATGAGCAGTTCTTC. Looking up the rest from reference TRBV19 and TRBJ2-1 gives the full variable domain: DGGITQSPKYLFRKEGQNVTLSCEQNLNHDAMYWYRQDPGQGLRLIYYSQIVNDFQKGDIAEGYSVSREKKESFPLTVTSAQKNPTAFYLCASSPKGLAYNEQFFGPGTRLTVL.

V and J are TRBV6-6 and TRBJ2-7; 12 nucleotides agree with TRBD1. With V trimmed by 5 bases and J by 6 bases, 2 bases remained unmatched. CDR3 size: 13 residues. Germline assignment: CDR1 MNHNY and CDR2 SVGAGI (reference sequence). CDR3 in amino acids: CASSGDRGLEQYF. As DNA, the CDR3 is TGTGCCAGCAGTGGGGACAGGGGGCTCGAGCAGTACTTC.

The chain combines TRBV5-6 with TRBJ2-7; 9 nucleotides match TRBD2. This CDR3 comprises 13 residues. The germline CDR1 and CDR2 sequences are SGHDT and YYEEEE. After removal of 4 bases from V and 7 bases from J, the junction contained 6 bases not matched to a gene. CDR3 region: CASSQVAGVEQYF. In DNA, the CDR3 is TGTGCCAGCAGCCAGGTAGCGGGAGTTGAGCAGTACTTC.

The J gene is TRBJ2-1, the V gene TRBV2, with 11 bases fitting TRBD2. Germline-derived CDR1 and CDR2 are SNHLY and FYNNEI. This CDR3 contains 14 residues. Losses at the gene ends were 7 bases for V and 4 bases for J; bases not matched to a gene: 3. The CDR3 nucleotides are TGTGCCAGCAATAGCGGGAGGGCGTACAATGAGCAGTTCTTC. This translates into CASNSGRAYNEQFF.

The chain uses TRBV4-2 and TRBJ2-7, with D unresolved. Germline values: CDR1 LGHNA, CDR2 YNFKEQ. The ends were cut back, 3 bases at V and 0 bases at J, with 6 bases in the middle. The length of the CDR3 is 13 residues. The CDR3 sequence is CASSQSTSYEQYF. DNA for the CDR3: TGTGCCAGCAGCCAGTCTACCTCCTACGAGCAGTACTTC.

V and J are TRBV4-1 and TRBJ1-2, with D possibly matching TRBD1 (5 bases). The CDR3 runs 15 residues. Trimming cost V 0 bases and J 8 bases, with 16 bases left between them. Germline V CDR1 and CDR2: MGHRA, YSYEKL. CDR3 sequence: CASSQDPGGVGGYTF. The CDR3 region has the DNA TGCGCCAGCAGCCAAGACCCGGGGGGGGTAGGAGGCTACACCTTC.

Only a few counts were recorded for this clone. The rearrangement uses TRBV7-6 and TRBJ2-7; D is perhaps TRBD1 (6 bases). Per germline, CDR1 SGHVS and CDR2 FNYEAQ. V was cut by 1 base and J by 7 bases, with 20 bases left in between. CDR3 length: 16 amino acids. CDR3: CASSLGDTTGYREQYF. The CDR3 nucleotides read TGTGCCAGCAGCTTAGGGGACACGACAGGTTACCGGGAGCAGTACTTC.

The chain has TRBV4-1 and TRBJ1-2; D gene uncertain. The CDR3 extends over 15 amino acids. V lost 0 bases, J lost 2 bases, and 10 bases lay in between. Germline-derived CDR1 and CDR2 are MGHRA and YSYEKL. CDR3 loop: CASSQDGVGNYGYTF. CDR3 DNA: TGCGCCAGCAGCCAAGATGGTGTCGGGAACTATGGCTACACCTTC.

The chain recombines TRBV27 with TRBJ2-7; possibly TRBD2 for D (7 bases). The CDR3 sequence is 16 residues long. From germline, CDR1 is MNHEY and CDR2 SMNVEV (reference sequence). Trimming shortened V by 6 bases and J by 2 bases, and 20 bases separated the two germline ends. The CDR3 reads CASSKLGGGPTYEQYF. CDR3 in DNA: TGTGCCAGCAGCAAATTAGGGGGAGGGCCCACCTACGAGCAGTACTTC.

The rearrangement links TRBV19 to TRBJ2-2; D is possibly TRBD1 (7 bases). Germline V gives CDR1 LNHDA, CDR2 SQIVND (reference sequence). This CDR3 is 14 amino acids long. With 7 bases removed from V and 5 bases from J, the gap between germline ends came to 14 bases. In DNA, the CDR3 is TGTGCCAGTATCGAGGGGGCGGGAACCGGGGAGCTGTTTTTT. This encodes CASIEGAGTGELFF.

This sequence joins TRBV29-1 and TRBJ2-3; D possibly corresponds to TRBD1 (6 bases). The germline gives CDR1 SQVTM, CDR2 ANQGSEA. This CDR3 comprises 13 residues. The V gene lost 6 bases and the J gene lost 0 bases, with 10 bases spanning the gap. Here the CDR3 reads CSVKTGSTDTQYF. The CDR3 DNA reads TGCAGCGTGAAGACAGGAAGCACAGATACGCAGTATTTT.

This clone has only a few counts. V gene TRBV3-1 (or the pseudogene TRBV3-2) combines with J gene TRBJ1-2, with D perhaps TRBD1 (5 bases). There are 14 residues in the CDR3. Germline V lookup: CDR1 LGHDT, CDR2 YNNKEL (reference sequence). Trimming cost V 0 bases and J 8 bases, with 13 bases left between them. The CDR3 spells CASSQDLTVRGYTF. The CDR3 DNA reads TGTGCCAGCAGCCAAGATCTGACAGTGCGAGGCTACACCTTC.

V gene TRBV7-9 combines with J gene TRBJ1-5, with TRBD1 identical over 8 bases. After removal of 4 bases from V and 1 base from J, the junction contained 9 bases not matched to a gene. The CDR3 has 17 residues. Germline CDR1 is SEHNR and CDR2 is FQNEAQ (reference sequence). This CDR3 reads CASSSDRVSLSNQPQHF. The CDR3 bases are TGTGCCAGCAGCTCGGACAGGGTGTCGTTGAGCAATCAGCCCCAGCATTTT. Supplemented by reference TRBV7-9 and TRBJ1-5, the full variable domain reads DTGVSQNPRHKITKRGQNVTFRCDPISEHNRLYWYRQTLGQGPEFLTYFQNEAQLEKSRLLSDRFSAERPKGSFSTLEIQRTEQGDSAMYLCASSSDRVSLSNQPQHFGDGTRLSIL.

The chain combines TRBV5-6 with TRBJ1-5; 9 positions match TRBD1. Germline CDR1 reads SGHDT; CDR2 reads YYEEEE. Unmatched junction bases numbered 5, after V lost 4 bases and J lost 3 bases. The CDR3 covers 15 residues. This CDR3 reads CASSTNRGPNQPQHF. In DNA, the CDR3 is TGTGCCAGCAGCACGAACAGGGGGCCCAATCAGCCCCAGCATTTT.

V gene TRBV2 combines with J gene TRBJ1-4; 7 nucleotides match TRBD1. The CDR3 totals 13 residues. The V gene's germline CDR1 is SNHLY and CDR2 FYNNEI. Losses at the gene ends were 4 bases for V and 7 bases for J; bases not matched to a gene: 3. CDR3 protein: CASSGSGGEKLFF. The CDR3 DNA follows: TGTGCCAGCAGTGGATCAGGGGGTGAAAAACTGTTTTTT.

The rearrangement joins TRBV5-5 to TRBJ1-5, with 10 bases identical to TRBD1. The V gene's germline CDR1 is SGHKS and CDR2 YYEKEE (reference sequence). The length of the CDR3 is 15 residues. Trimming took 4 bases from V and 5 from J; bases not matched to a gene: 6. The CDR3 reads CASSTDRGQDQPQHF. CDR3 DNA: TGTGCCAGCAGCACAGACAGGGGGCAGGATCAGCCCCAGCATTTT.

The V gene is TRBV5-1, the J gene TRBJ1-2, with D perhaps TRBD1 (5 bases). The length of the CDR3 is 13 residues. The V and J ends lost 4 bases and 7 bases respectively, with 14 bases between them. CDR1 and CDR2 from the germline V gene are SGHRS and YFSETQ. The CDR3 sequence is CASSLRDLGGYTF. The CDR3 nucleotides read TGCGCCAGCAGCCTCAGGGATCTCGGTGGCTACACCTTC. The full variable domain, in which reference TRBV5-1 and TRBJ1-2 provide the parts outside the CDR3, is KAGVTQTPRYLIKTRGQQVTLSCSPISGHRSVSWYQQTPGQGLQFLFEYFSETQRNKGNFPGRFSGRQFSNSRSEMNVSTLELGDSALYLCASSLRDLGGYTFGSGTRLTVV.

The gene calls are TRBV5-1 and TRBJ2-1; possible D gene TRBD2, 6 bases. Germline V gene data show CDR1 as SGHRS and CDR2 as YFSETQ. There are 16 residues in the CDR3. V was trimmed by 6 bases and J by 1 base, leaving 17 bases between them. Here the CDR3 DNA reads TGCGCCAGCACTCCAGTAGGAGGGGTATCCTACAATGAGCAGTTCTTC. Translating gives CASTPVGGVSYNEQFF.

The chain's CDR3 is CASSLGDRGRETQYF. In nucleotides, the CDR3 is TGTGCCAGCAGCTTAGGGGACAGGGGGCGGGAGACCCAGTACTTC. This chain uses TRBV11-2 with TRBJ2-5, with 12 bases identical to TRBD1. Germline V CDR1 and CDR2: SGHAT, FQNNGV. Unmatched junction bases numbered 2, after V lost 1 base and J lost 5 bases. CDR3 length: 15 residues. Complete variable domain (other parts from reference TRBV11-2 and TRBJ2-5): EAGVAQSPRYKIIEKRQSVAFWCNPISGHATLYWYQQILGQGPKLLIQFQNNGVVDDSQLPKDRFSAERLKGVDSTLKIQPAKLEDSAVYLCASSLGDRGRETQYFGPGTRLLVL.